This TCR beta chain was captured by sequencing in a study of T-cell reconstitution after alpha-beta-depleted transplantation in children. This clonotype showed up just a few times. The CDR3 consists of 18 residues. The V gene lost 0 bases and the J gene lost 3 bases, with 20 bases spanning the gap. Germline CDR1 and CDR2: MNHEY and SMNVEV (reference sequence). Researchers prepared the TCRbeta library using unique molecular identifiers, the study reports. MiXCR was run by TCRdb on the PCR reads, yielding one entry per CDR3 protein. The sample gives around 680,000 distinct CDR3 sequences, over 15% of which show up once; 0.9% to 1.2% is in the top ten.

The rearrangement links TRBV27 to TRBJ1-1; no clear D. Sequenced here: PBMCs from the stem cell graft donor, sampled from the stem cell graft. The sequence derives from a human donor who donated a stem cell graft to a child with acute myeloid leukemia. The DNA of the CDR3 is TGTGCCAGCAGTTTATCATGGAGAACAAAAGGAGGGTACACTGAAGCTTTCTTT. This gives the protein CASSLSWRTKGGYTEAFF.